The following is a T cell receptor (beta chain) sequence with its context. V shed 1 base, J shed 3 bases, and the junction held 13 bases outside the gene matches. There are 18 residues in the CDR3. Looked up from germline, CDR1 is SEHNR and CDR2 is FQNEAQ (reference sequence). The data derive from a study of control samples from healthy donors and cancer patients. Repertoires were generated with immunoSEQ multiplex PCR, while TCRdb's copy carries only in-frame clones and drops some. The sample includes about 150,000 clones, over 85% of them seen just once. The chain recombines TRBV7-9 with TRBJ1-1; 8 bases are shared with TRBD1. This sequence originates from a man aged 40-50 years in good health. Source material: blood. The CDR3 is CASSLGVGRGRGYTEAFF. The CDR3 DNA follows: TGTGCCAGCAGCTTAGGGGTTGGCAGGGGGCGCGGGTACACTGAAGCTTTCTTT.